The sequence of this TCR beta chain was determined in a study of blood T cell repertoires in COVID-19. Study overall: Collection of acute and convalescent COVID-19 samples took place in the United States, Italy and Spain. Sources were T cells, B-cell-depleted T cells, or PBMCs; the material itself was cDNA or gDNA.

CDR3 length: 15 amino acids. Trimming cost V 4 bases and J 4 bases; bases outside gene matches: 6. Germline loops: CDR1 SGHNT, CDR2 YYREEE (reference sequence). Per the original methods: Reference gene primers were amplified, and this amplification served to estimate nucleated cell counts. Only in-frame clones appear in the TCRdb table, and some are missing; sequencing was by immunoSEQ multiplex PCR. V and J calls and clone size follow that table, whereas D and trimming were derived from the DNA. The sample has around 140,000 clones; 75% to 90% are singletons. The chain is built from TRBV5-4 and TRBJ2-2; 8 bases map to TRBD1. What was sequenced was peripheral blood. The TCR sequence derives from a man aged 55 to 70 with active or convalescent COVID-19. CDR3 sequence: CASSRRGPGTGELFF. The CDR3 DNA follows: TGTGCCAGCAGCCGCAGGGGGCCTGGCACCGGGGAGCTGTTTTTT.